A selection of T cell receptor beta chains follows, all from one sample in a study of tumor and adjacent non-tumor tissue in lung cancer. TCRdb called the multiplex PCR reads again in MiXCR, with one record for every CDR3 protein. The sample lists 70,000 to 80,000 distinct CDR3 sequences, around 70% occurring once. Sequencing used lung tumor tissue. Receptors were obtained from a woman aged 40 to 50 with non-small cell lung cancer. Each CDR3 is given with its conserved first and last residue. A D gene is named only where the DNA matches it firmly. Clone sizes are given selectively: once, few, many, or a class where the clone is expanded.

TRBJ1-4	TRBV11-2	.	.	CASSRIFNRRSEKLFF	TGTGCCAGCAGCCGAATATTTAACCGGAGGAGTGAAAAACTGTTTTTT
TRBJ2-4	TRBV20-1	.	TRBD2	CSAPTPRGGIKNIQYF	TGCAGTGCCCCAACCCCCCGGGGGGGGATTAAAAACATTCAGTACTTC
TRBJ2-1	TRBV14	.	.	CANSQDLGPLAYNEQFF	TGTGCCAACAGCCAAGACTTAGGCCCGCTGGCTTACAATGAGCAGTTCTTC
TRBJ2-5	TRBV11-2	.	.	CAISLAGQRAQETQYF	TGTGCCATCAGCTTAGCTGGGCAGAGGGCCCAAGAGACCCAGTACTTC
TRBJ2-1	TRBV7-3	few	TRBD2	CASSLASGMGNEQFF	TGTGCCAGCAGCTTGGCTAGCGGGATGGGAAATGAGCAGTTCTTC
TRBJ2-7	TRBV11-2	once	TRBD2	CVSGLMGTSGSEHYF	TGTGTCAGCGGCTTAATGGGGACTAGCGGTTCCGAGCACTACTTC
TRBJ2-4	TRBV11-2	.	TRBD2	CVNSPLTSGRDNIQYF	TGTGTCAACAGCCCTCTGACTAGCGGAAGGGACAACATTCAGTATTTC
TRBJ2-1	TRBV20-1	few	TRBD2	CSARLAGGRSYNEQFF	TGCAGTGCTAGATTGGCGGGGGGTCGCTCCTACAATGAGCAGTTCTTC
TRBJ1-1	TRBV6-1	.	.	CASSEKGSSGPEAFF	TGTGCCAGCAGTGAAAAGGGGAGTTCGGGACCTGAAGCTTTCTTT
TRBJ2-2	TRBV12-3/TRBV12-4	.	.	CATQSWTGELSF	TGTGCCACCCAGAGCTGGACTGGGGAGCTGTCTTTT
TRBJ2-7	TRBV20-1	.	TRBD2	CSASPPAGYYEQYF	TGCAGTGCTAGCCCCCCAGCGGGATACTACGAGCAGTACTTC
TRBJ2-1	TRBV11-2	.	TRBD2	CTSSSRTVTSGGLREHFF	TGTACCAGTAGCTCGCGCACCGTAACTAGTGGGGGACTAAGGGAGCACTTCTTC
TRBJ1-5	TRBV6-5	.	TRBD1	CASGYSTGSDQPQHF	TGTGCCAGCGGATACTCGACAGGGTCGGATCAGCCCCAGCATTTT
TRBJ1-4	TRBV30	once	.	CAWSVQSGSFNGKLFF	TGTGCCTGGAGTGTACAGTCGGGGAGCTTTAATGGAAAACTGTTTTTC
TRBJ2-1	TRBV11-2	.	.	CATSQGRWQFF	TGTGCCACTAGCCAAGGGAGGTGGCAGTTCTTC
TRBJ2-1	TRBV4-2	many	.	CASSQDFRGLFNEQFF	TGTGCCAGCAGCCAAGATTTCAGAGGACTCTTCAATGAGCAGTTCTTC
TRBJ2-3	TRBV29-1	.	.	CSVRPRELIDTQYF	TGCAGCGTGCGACCCAGGGAGCTGATAGATACGCAGTATTTT
TRBJ2-7	TRBV7-9	many	.	CASSLEPLRPEQYF	TGTGCCAGCAGCTTAGAACCCCTCCGCCCCGAGCAGTACTTC
TRBJ2-1	TRBV30	.	.	CAYHRVYNEQFF	TGTGCCTACCACAGAGTGTACAATGAGCAGTTCTTC
TRBJ2-5	TRBV11-2	.	.	CAISLRLDQETQYF	TGTGCCATTAGCTTACGCCTAGACCAAGAAACCCAGTACTTC
TRBJ2-7	TRBV13	.	TRBD1	CVSSNRGYELYF	TGTGTCAGCAGTAACAGGGGCTACGAGCTGTACTTC
TRBJ2-7	TRBV29-1	.	.	CIIEGVGSASYEQYF	TGCATCATTGAAGGGGTCGGGAGCGCCTCCTACGAGCAGTACTTC
TRBJ2-7	TRBV13	.	.	CVSNLRQGLSYEQYF	TGTGTCAGCAACTTAAGACAGGGACTCTCCTACGAGCAGTACTTC
TRBJ2-6	TRBV29-1	.	.	CSAGAPGASVMTF	TGCAGCGCGGGGGCGCCGGGGGCCAGCGTCATGACTTTC
TRBJ2-1	TRBV4-2	few	.	CASSQDRVADNEQLF	TGTGCCAGTAGCCAAGATAGGGTAGCGGACAATGAGCAGCTCTTC
TRBJ1-2	TRBV28	few	.	CASSGRTNDGYTF	TGTGCCAGCAGTGGCAGGACTAACGATGGCTACACCTTC
TRBJ2-1	TRBV11-2	.	TRBD2	CASSLAPLAGRNEQFF	TGTGCCAGCAGTTTAGCGCCACTAGCGGGGCGTAATGAGCAGTTCTTC
TRBJ2-1	TRBV5-1	.	TRBD2	CASSSAGGGGDNEQFF	TGCGCCAGCAGCTCGGCCGGGGGCGGGGGGGACAATGAGCAGTTCTTC
TRBJ2-7	TRBV28	.	TRBD2	CASSPPGTRPYEQYF	TGTGCCAGCAGTCCTCCAGGGACTAGGCCCTACGAGCAGTACTTC
TRBJ2-3	TRBV12-3/TRBV12-4	.	.	CVNSFSGAAADTQYF	TGTGTCAACAGTTTCTCCGGGGCCGCGGCAGATACGCAGTATTTT
TRBJ2-5	TRBV11-2	.	.	CASSLAQGPETQYF	TGTGCCAGCAGCTTAGCCCAAGGACCAGAGACCCAGTACTTC
TRBJ2-7	TRBV25-1	.	.	CAISEFGETSYEQYF	TGTGCCATCAGTGAATTTGGGGAGACCTCCTACGAGCAGTACTTC
TRBJ2-2	TRBV28	once	.	CACNQGNTGELLF	TGTGCCTGCAACCAGGGGAACACCGGTGAGCTGTTATTT
TRBJ2-2	TRBV4-2	.	.	CASSQNLYTGELFF	TGTGCCAGCAGCCAGAACTTATACACCGGGGAGCTGTTCTTT
TRBJ2-7	TRBV6-2/TRBV6-3	once	.	CASSYSAVYEQYF	TGTGCCAGCAGTTACTCGGCAGTCTATGAGCAGTACTTC
TRBJ1-1	TRBV7-8	.	.	CASNYGQGTEAFF	TGTGCCAGCAACTATGGACAAGGGACTGAGGCTTTCTTT
TRBJ1-5	TRBV6-5	.	TRBD1	CASRKIQGADQPQHF	TGTGCCAGCAGGAAAATACAGGGGGCAGATCAGCCCCAGCATTTT
TRBJ2-7	TRBV6-1	.	.	CASTPAYEQYF	TGTGCCAGCACGCCTGCCTATGAGCAGTACTTC
TRBJ1-2	TRBV10-3	few	.	CAISPGHRNYGYTF	TGTGCCATCAGCCCGGGACACAGAAACTATGGCTACACCTTC
TRBJ1-2	TRBV4-1	.	.	CASSPSHRSSGNYGYTF	TGCGCCAGCAGTCCATCGCATCGGAGTTCGGGTAACTATGGCTACACCTTC
TRBJ1-4	TRBV6-1	.	.	CASGEDPGPVNEKLFF	TGTGCCAGCGGTGAAGACCCGGGCCCAGTAAATGAAAAACTGTTTTTC
TRBJ2-2	TRBV11-1	.	TRBD1	CASSTSGTGNTGELFF	TGTGCCAGCAGCACCTCCGGGACAGGGAACACCGGGGAGCTGTTTTTC
TRBJ1-5	TRBV6-5	many	.	CASSYTTGSDQPQHF	TGTGCCAGCAGTTACACTACAGGGTCAGATCAGCCCCAGCATTTT
TRBJ2-5	TRBV19	.	TRBD1	CASSRGQEIQYF	TGCGCCAGTAGCAGGGGGCAAGAGATCCAGTACTTC
TRBJ2-5	TRBV11-2	.	.	CANSFIGLLETQYF	TGTGCCAACAGCTTTATTGGGCTGCTAGAGACCCAGTACTTC
TRBJ1-2	TRBV7-9	.	.	CTSSFQASALYGYTF	TGTACCAGCAGCTTTCAGGCCTCGGCTTTATATGGCTACACCTTC
TRBJ2-3	TRBV14	.	TRBD1	CASNETGGRGQPQYF	TGTGCCAGCAACGAAACAGGGGGCCGGGGTCAGCCCCAGTATTTT